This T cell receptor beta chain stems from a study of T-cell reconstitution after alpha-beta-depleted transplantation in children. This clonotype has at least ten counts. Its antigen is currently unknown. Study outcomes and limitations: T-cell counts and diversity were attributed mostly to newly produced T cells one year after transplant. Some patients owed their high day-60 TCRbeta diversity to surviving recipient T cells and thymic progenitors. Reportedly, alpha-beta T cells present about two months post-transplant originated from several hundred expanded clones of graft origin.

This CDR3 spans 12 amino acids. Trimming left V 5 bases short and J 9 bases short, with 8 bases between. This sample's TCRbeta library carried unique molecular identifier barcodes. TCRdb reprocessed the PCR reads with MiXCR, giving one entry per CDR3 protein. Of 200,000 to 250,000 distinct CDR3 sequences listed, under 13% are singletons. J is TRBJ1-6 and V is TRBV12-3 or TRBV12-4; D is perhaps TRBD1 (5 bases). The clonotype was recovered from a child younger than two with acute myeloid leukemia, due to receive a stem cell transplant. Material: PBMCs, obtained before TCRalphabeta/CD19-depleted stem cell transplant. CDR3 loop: CASSTRVSPLHF. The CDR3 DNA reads TGTGCCAGCAGTACCAGGGTTTCACCCCTCCACTTT.